This TCR beta chain was retrieved from a study of identical twins. Germline lookup yields CDR1 LGHDT and CDR2 YNNKEL (reference sequence). The ends were cut back, 5 bases at V and 1 base at J, with 15 bases in the middle. CDR3 length: 17 residues. In TCRdb, the 5' RACE reads were re-called with MiXCR into one record per CDR3 protein. The sample yields around 480,000 distinct CDR3 sequences, approximately 14% seen once. This sample also appeared in a second study, on yellow fever vaccine responses in identical twins.

Sequencing input: CD4+ T cells sorted from blood. The origin of this receptor is a woman younger than 30 in good health. The J gene is TRBJ2-6, the V gene TRBV3-1; weak D call: TRBD1 (5 bases). CDR3 nucleotide sequence: TGTGCCAGCAGCTTTCGGGTGGCAGGGTCTGGGGCCAACGTCCTGACTTTC. It is translated as CASSFRVAGSGANVLTF.